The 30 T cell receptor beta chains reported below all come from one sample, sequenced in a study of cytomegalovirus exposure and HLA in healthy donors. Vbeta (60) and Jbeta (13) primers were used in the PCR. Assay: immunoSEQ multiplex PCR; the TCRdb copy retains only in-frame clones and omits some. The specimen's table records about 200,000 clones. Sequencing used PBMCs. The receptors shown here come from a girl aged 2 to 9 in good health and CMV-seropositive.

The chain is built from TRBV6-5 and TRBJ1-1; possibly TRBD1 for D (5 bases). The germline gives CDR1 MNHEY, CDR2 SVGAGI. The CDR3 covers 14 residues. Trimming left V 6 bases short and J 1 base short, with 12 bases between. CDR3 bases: TGTGCCAGCAGCTTTATGGGGGGGAACACTGAAGCTTTCTTT. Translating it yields CASSFMGGNTEAFF.

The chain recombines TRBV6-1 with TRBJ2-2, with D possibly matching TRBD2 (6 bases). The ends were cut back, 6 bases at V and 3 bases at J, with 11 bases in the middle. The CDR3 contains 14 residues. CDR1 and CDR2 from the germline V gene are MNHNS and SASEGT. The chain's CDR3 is CASRSREDTGELFF. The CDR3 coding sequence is TGTGCCAGCAGAAGCAGGGAGGACACCGGGGAGCTGTTTTTT.

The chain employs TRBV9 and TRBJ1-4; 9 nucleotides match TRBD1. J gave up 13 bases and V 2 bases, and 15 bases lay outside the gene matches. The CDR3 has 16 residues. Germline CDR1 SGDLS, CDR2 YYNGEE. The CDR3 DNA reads TGTGCCAGCAGCGTGGTGTTGGGACAGGGCCCACCTAGACTGTTTTTT. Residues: CASSVVLGQGPPRLFF.

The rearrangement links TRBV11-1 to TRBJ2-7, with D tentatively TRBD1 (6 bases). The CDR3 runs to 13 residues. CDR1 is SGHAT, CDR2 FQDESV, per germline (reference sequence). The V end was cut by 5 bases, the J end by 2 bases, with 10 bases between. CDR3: CASSQDRPYEQYF. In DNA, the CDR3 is TGTGCCAGCAGCCAAGACAGGCCCTACGAGCAGTACTTC. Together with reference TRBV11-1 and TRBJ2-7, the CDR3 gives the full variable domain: EAEVAQSPRYKITEKSQAVAFWCDPISGHATLYWYRQILGQGPELLVQFQDESVVDDSQLPKDRFSAERLKGVDSTLKIQPAELGDSAMYLCASSQDRPYEQYFGPGTRLTVT.

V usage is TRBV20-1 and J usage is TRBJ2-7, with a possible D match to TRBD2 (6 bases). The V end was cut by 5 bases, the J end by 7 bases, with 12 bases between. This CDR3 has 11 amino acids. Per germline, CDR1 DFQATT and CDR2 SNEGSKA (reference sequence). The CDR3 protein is CSARGSREQYF. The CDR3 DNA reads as TGCAGTGCTCGGGGGTCAAGGGAGCAGTACTTC.

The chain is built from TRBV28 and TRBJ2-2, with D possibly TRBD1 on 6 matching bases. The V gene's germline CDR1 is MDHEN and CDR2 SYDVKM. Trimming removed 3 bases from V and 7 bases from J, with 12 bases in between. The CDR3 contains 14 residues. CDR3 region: CASSFLGGDGELFF. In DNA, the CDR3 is TGTGCCAGCAGTTTTCTAGGGGGTGACGGGGAGCTGTTTTTT.

The CDR3 coding sequence is TGTGCCAGCAGTGAACTGAGACTAGCGGGAGCACGCGAGCAGTACTTC. Translated, it gives CASSELRLAGAREQYF. This chain connects TRBV2 to TRBJ2-7; 12 bases align to TRBD2. The CDR3 has 16 amino acids. The germline CDR1 and CDR2 sequences are SNHLY and FYNNEI. With V trimmed by 2 bases and J by 6 bases, 8 bases remained unmatched.

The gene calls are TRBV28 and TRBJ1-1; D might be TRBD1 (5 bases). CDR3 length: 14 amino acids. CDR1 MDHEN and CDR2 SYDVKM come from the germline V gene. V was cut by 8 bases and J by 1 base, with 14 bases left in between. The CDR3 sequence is CASDKAGKNTEAFF. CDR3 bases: TGTGCCAGCGACAAAGCAGGGAAGAACACTGAAGCTTTCTTT.

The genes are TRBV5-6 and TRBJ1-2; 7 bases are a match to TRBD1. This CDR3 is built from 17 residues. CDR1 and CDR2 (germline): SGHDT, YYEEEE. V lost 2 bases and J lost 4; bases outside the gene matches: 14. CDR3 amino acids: CASSFRQGLIPSYGYTF. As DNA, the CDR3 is TGTGCCAGCAGCTTTAGACAGGGTCTGATCCCTTCCTATGGCTACACCTTC.

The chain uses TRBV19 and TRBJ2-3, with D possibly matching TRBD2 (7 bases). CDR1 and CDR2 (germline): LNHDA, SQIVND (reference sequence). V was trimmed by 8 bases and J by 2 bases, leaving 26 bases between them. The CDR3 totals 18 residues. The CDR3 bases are TGTGCCAGTTCGGACGGGGGGACAAAAATAACCCTCACAGATACGCAGTATTTT. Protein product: CASSDGGTKITLTDTQYF.

This chain's CDR3 is CASSKTSDRVDQPQHF. The CDR3 nucleotides read TGTGCCAGCAGCAAAACGTCCGACAGGGTCGATCAGCCCCAGCATTTT. The chain uses TRBV21-1 and TRBJ1-5; the table's D call TRBD1 went unverified against the DNA. TRBV21-1 is a documented pseudogene. There are 16 residues in the CDR3.

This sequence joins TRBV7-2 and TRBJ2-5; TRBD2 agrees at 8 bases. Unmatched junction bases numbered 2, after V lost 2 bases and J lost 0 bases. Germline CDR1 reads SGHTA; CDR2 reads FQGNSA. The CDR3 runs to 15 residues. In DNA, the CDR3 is TGTGCCAGCAGCTTAATAGCGGGGAACCAAGAGACCCAGTACTTC. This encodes CASSLIAGNQETQYF.

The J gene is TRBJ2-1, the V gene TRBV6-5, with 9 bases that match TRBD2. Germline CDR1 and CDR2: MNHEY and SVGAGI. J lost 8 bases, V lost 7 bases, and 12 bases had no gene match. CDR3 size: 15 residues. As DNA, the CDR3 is TGTGCCAGCAAACCAGCGGGGCGGGAGGGGGATGAGCAGTTCTTC. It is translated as CASKPAGREGDEQFF.

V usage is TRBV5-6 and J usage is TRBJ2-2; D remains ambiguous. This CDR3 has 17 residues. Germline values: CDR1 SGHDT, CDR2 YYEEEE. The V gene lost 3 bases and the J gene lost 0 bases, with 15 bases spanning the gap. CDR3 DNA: TGTGCCAGCAGCTCGCTCCCCTTTGGAGCGAACACCGGGGAGCTGTTTTTT. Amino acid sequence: CASSSLPFGANTGELFF.

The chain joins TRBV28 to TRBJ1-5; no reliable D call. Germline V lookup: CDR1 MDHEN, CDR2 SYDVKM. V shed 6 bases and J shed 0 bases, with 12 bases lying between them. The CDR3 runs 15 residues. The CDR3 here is CASRWGAGSNQPQHF. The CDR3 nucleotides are TGTGCCAGCAGGTGGGGAGCCGGTAGCAATCAGCCCCAGCATTTT.

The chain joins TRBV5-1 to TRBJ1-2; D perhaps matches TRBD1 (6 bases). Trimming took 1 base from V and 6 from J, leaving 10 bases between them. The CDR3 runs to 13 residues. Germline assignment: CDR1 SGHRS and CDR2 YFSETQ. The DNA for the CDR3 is TGCGCCAGCAGCTTGACAGGGACCCATGGCTACACCTTC. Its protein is CASSLTGTHGYTF.

CDR3 sequence (DNA): TGTGCCAGCAGCAAAGACAGGGGGCATAAAGCTTTCTTT. This translates into CASSKDRGHKAFF. The rearrangement joins TRBV21-1 to TRBJ1-1; the table names TRBD1, a call not compared with the DNA. TRBV21-1 is described as a pseudogene. The CDR3 contains 13 residues.

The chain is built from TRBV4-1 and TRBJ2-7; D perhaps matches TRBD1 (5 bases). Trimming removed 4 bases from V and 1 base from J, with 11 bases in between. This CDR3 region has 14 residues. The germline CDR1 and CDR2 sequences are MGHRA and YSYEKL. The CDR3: CASSPQGESYEQYF. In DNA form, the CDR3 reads TGCGCCAGCAGCCCACAAGGGGAATCCTACGAGCAGTACTTC.

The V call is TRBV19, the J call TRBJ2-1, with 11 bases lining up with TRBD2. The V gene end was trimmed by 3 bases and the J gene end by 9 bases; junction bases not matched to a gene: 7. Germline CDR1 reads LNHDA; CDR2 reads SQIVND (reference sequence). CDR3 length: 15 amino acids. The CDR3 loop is CASSITSGSFGEQFF. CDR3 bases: TGTGCCAGTAGTATTACTAGCGGGAGTTTCGGTGAGCAGTTCTTC.

CDR3: CASSLSGTGAEKQYF. DNA for the CDR3: TGTGCCAGCAGCTTAAGTGGGACAGGGGCCGAGAAGCAGTACTTC. The chain recombines TRBV7-3 with TRBJ2-7; 10 nucleotides line up with TRBD1. J gave up 8 bases and V 1 base, and 8 bases lay outside the gene matches. Germline V lookup: CDR1 SGHTA, CDR2 FQGTGA. CDR3 length equals 15 residues.

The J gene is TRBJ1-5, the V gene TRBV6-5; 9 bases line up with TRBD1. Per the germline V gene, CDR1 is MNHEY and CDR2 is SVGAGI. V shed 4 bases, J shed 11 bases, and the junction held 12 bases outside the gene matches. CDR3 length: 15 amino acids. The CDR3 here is CASSSPGQGKSTQHF. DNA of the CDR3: TGTGCCAGCAGTTCGCCGGGACAGGGCAAGTCAACCCAGCATTTT.

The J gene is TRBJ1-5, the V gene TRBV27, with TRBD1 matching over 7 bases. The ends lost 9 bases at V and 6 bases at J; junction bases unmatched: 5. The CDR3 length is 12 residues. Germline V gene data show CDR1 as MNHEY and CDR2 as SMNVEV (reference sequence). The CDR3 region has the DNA TGTGCCAGTCGACAGGGCCGTCAGCCCCAGCATTTT. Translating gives CASRQGRQPQHF.

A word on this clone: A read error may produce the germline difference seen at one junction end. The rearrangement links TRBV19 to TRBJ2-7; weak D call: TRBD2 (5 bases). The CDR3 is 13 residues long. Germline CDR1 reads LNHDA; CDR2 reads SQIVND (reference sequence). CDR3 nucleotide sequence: TGTGCCAGTAGTCTACAAGAAGGGCCCCCAGCGGACTTC. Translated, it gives CASSLQEGPPADF.

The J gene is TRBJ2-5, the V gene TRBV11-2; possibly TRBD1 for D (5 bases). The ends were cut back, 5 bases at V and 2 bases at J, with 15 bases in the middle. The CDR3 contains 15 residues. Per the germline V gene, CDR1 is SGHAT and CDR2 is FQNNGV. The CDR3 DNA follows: TGTGCCAGCAGCCTCGGACACTCCACTCAAGAGACCCAGTACTTC. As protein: CASSLGHSTQETQYF.

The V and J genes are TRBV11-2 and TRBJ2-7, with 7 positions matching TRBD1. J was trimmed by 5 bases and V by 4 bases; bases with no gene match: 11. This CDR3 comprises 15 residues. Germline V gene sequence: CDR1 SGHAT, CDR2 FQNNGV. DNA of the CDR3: TGTGCCAGCAGCTCGGACAGGCTATTGTTCGACGAGCAGTACTTC. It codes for CASSSDRLLFDEQYF.

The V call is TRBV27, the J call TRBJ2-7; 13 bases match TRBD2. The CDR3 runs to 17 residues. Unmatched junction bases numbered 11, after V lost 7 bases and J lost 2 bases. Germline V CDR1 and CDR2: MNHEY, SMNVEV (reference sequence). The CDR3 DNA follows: TGTGCCAGCACGTCCGGGACTAGCGGGACCCATGCCTACGAGCAGTACTTC. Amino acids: CASTSGTSGTHAYEQYF.

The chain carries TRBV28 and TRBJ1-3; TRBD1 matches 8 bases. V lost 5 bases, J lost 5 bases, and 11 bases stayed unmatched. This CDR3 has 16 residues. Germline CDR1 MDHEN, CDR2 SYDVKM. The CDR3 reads CASSRLAGTGRNTIYF. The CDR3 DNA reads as TGTGCCAGCAGTCGGCTAGCGGGGACAGGTCGAAACACCATATATTTT.

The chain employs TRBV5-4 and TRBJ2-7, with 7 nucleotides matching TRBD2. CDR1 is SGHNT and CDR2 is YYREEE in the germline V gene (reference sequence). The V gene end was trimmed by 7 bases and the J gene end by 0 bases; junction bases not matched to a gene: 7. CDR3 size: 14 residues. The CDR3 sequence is CASSLGTNSYEQYF. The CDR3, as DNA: TGTGCCAGCTCCTTGGGGACTAACTCCTACGAGCAGTACTTC.

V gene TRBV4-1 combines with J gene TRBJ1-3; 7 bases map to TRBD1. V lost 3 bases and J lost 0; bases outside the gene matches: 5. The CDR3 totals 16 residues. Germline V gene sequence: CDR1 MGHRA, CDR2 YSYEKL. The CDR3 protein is CASSHPRDSSGNTIYF. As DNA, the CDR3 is TGCGCCAGCAGCCACCCCCGGGACAGCTCTGGAAACACCATATATTTT.

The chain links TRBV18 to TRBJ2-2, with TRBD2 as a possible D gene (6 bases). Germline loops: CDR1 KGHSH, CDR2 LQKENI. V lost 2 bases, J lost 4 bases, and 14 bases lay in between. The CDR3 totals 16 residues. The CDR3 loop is CASSPAGPGGTGELFF. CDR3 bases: TGTGCCAGCTCACCAGCTGGGCCCGGGGGCACCGGGGAGCTGTTTTTT.